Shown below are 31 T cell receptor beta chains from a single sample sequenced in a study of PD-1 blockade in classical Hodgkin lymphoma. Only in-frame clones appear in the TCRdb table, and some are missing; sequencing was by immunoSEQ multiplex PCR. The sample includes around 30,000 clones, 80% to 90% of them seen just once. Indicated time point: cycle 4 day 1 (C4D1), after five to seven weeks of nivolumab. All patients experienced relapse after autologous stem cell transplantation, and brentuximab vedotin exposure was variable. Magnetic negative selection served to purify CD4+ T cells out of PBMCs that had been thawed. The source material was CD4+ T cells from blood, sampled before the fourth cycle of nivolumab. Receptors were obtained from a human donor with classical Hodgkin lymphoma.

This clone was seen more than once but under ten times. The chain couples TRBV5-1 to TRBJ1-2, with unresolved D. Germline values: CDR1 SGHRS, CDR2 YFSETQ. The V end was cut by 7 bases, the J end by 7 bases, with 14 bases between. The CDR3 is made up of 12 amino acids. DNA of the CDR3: TGCGCCAGCGGGCACGGAAAAAGTGGCTACACCTTC. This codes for CASGHGKSGYTF.

As DNA, the CDR3 is TGTGCCAGCAGCGTTTCTAGCGGGGGGCGGGTGAAACAGTTCTTC. This translates into CASSVSSGGRVKQFF. The chain is built from TRBV7-9 and TRBJ2-1; 11 nucleotides agree with TRBD2. The CDR3 runs 15 residues. V lost 5 bases, J lost 13 bases, and 13 bases stayed unmatched. Germline values: CDR1 SEHNR, CDR2 FQNEAQ (reference sequence).

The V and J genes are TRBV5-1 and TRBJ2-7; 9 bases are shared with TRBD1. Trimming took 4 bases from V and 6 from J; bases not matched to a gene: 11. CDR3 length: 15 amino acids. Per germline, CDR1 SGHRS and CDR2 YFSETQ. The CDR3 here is CASSTLPGQGSEQYF. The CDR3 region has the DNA TGCGCCAGCAGCACTCTACCGGGACAGGGAAGCGAGCAGTACTTC.

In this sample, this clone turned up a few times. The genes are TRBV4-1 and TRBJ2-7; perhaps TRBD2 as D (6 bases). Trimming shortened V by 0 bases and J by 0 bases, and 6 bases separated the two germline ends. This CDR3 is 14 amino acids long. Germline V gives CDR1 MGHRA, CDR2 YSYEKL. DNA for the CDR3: TGCGCCAGCAGCCAAGACGGGGGCTCCTACGAGCAGTACTTC. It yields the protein CASSQDGGSYEQYF.

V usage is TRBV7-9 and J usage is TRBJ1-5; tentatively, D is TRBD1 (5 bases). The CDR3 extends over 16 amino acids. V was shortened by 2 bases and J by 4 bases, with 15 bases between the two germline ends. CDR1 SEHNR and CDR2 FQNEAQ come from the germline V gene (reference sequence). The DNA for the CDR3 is TGTGCCAGCAGCTTATCACTGGGGCTGGGGAATCAGCCCCAGCATTTT. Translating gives CASSLSLGLGNQPQHF.

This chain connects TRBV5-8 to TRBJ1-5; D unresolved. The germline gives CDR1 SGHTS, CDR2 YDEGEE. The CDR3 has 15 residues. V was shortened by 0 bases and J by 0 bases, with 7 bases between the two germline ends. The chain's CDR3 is CASSLGGYSNQPQHF. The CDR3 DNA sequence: TGTGCCAGCAGCTTGGGTGGCTATAGCAATCAGCCCCAGCATTTT.

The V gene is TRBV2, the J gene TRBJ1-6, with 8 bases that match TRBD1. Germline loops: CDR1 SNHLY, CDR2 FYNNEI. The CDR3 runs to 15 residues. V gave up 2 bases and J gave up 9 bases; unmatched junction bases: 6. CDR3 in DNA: TGTGCCAGCAGTGAACAGGGGGCCAACGGTTCACCCCTCCACTTT. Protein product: CASSEQGANGSPLHF.

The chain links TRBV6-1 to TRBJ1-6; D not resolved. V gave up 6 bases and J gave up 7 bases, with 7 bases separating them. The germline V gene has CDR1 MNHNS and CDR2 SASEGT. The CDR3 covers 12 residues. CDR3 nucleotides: TGTGCCAGCAGGCACTTAAATTCACCCCTCCACTTT. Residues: CASRHLNSPLHF.

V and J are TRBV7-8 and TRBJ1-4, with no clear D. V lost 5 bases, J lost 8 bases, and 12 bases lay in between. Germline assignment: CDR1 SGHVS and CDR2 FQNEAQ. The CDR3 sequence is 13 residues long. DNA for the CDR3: TGTGCCAGCAGCCTATCGGGCGGCGAAAAACTGTTTTTT. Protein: CASSLSGGEKLFF. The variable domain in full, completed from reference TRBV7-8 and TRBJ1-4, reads GAGVSQSPRYKVAKRGQDVALRCDPISGHVSLFWYQQALGQGPEFLTYFQNEAQLDKSGLPSDRFFAERPEGSVSTLKIQRTQQEDSAVYLCASSLSGGEKLFFGSGTQLSVL.

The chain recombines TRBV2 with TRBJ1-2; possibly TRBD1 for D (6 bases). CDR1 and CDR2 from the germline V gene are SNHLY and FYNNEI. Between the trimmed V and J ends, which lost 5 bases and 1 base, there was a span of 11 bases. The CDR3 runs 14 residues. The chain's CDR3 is CASSRRGINYGYTF. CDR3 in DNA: TGTGCCAGCAGTCGGAGGGGGATTAACTATGGCTACACCTTC. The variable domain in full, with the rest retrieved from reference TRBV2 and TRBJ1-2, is EPEVTQTPSHQVTQMGQEVILRCVPISNHLYFYWYRQILGQKVEFLVSFYNNEISEKSEIFDDQFSVERPDGSNFTLKIRSTKLEDSAMYFCASSRRGINYGYTFGSGTRLTVV.

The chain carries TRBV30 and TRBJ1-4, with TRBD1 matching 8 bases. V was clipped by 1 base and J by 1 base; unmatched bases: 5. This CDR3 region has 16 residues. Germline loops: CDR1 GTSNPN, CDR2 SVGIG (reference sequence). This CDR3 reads CAWSGPDRGTNEKLFF. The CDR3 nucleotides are TGTGCCTGGAGTGGACCTGACAGGGGAACTAATGAAAAACTGTTTTTT.

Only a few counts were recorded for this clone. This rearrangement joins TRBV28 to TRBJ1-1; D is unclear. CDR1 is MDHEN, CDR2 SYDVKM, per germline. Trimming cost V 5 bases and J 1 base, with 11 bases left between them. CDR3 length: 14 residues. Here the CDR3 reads CASSPPSWNTEAFF. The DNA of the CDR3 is TGTGCCAGCAGTCCGCCGTCCTGGAACACTGAAGCTTTCTTT.

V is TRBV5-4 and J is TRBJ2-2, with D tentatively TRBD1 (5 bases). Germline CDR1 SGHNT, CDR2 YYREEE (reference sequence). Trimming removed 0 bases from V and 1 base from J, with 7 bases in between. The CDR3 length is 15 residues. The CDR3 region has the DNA TGTGCCAGCAGCTTGGCAGGGAAGAACACCGGGGAGCTGTTTTTT. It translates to CASSLAGKNTGELFF.

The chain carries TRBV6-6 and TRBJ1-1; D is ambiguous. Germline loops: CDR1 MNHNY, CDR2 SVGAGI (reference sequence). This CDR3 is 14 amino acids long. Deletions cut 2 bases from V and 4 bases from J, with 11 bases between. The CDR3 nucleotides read TGTGCCAGCAGTTACGTTTCGGGAAGCACTGAAGCTTTCTTT. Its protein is CASSYVSGSTEAFF.

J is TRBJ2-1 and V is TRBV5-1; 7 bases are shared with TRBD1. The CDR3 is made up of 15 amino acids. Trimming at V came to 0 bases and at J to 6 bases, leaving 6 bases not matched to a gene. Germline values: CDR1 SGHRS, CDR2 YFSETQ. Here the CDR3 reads CASSLGGGASNEQFF. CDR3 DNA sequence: TGCGCCAGCAGCTTGGGAGGGGGCGCATCCAATGAGCAGTTCTTC. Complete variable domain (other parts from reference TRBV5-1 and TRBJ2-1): KAGVTQTPRYLIKTRGQQVTLSCSPISGHRSVSWYQQTPGQGLQFLFEYFSETQRNKGNFPGRFSGRQFSNSRSEMNVSTLELGDSALYLCASSLGGGASNEQFFGPGTRLTVL.

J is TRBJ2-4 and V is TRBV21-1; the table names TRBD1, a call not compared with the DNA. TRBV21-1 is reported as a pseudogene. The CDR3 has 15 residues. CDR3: CASSPHSGQGSIQYF. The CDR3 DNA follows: TGTGCCAGCAGCCCCCACTCCGGACAGGGTTCGATTCAGTACTTC.

The chain's CDR3 is CASSLGEQGNYGYTF. The CDR3 coding sequence is TGCGCCAGCAGCTTAGGCGAACAGGGGAATTATGGCTACACCTTC. The chain recombines TRBV5-1 with TRBJ1-2; 7 bases are a match to TRBD1. The CDR3 covers 15 residues. Trimming at V came to 2 bases and at J to 5 bases, leaving 9 bases not matched to a gene. The V gene's germline CDR1 is SGHRS and CDR2 YFSETQ.

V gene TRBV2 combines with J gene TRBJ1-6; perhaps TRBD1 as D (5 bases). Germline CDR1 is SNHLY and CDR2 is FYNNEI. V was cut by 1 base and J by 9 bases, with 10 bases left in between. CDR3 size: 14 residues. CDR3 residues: CASSEEVGVSPLHF. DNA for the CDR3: TGTGCCAGCAGTGAAGAGGTGGGGGTTTCACCCCTCCACTTT.

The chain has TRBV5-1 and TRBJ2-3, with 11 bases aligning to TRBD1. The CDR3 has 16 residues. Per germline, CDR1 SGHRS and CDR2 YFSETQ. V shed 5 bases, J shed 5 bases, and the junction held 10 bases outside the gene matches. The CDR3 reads CASSPAPGTGGDTQYF. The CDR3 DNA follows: TGCGCCAGCAGTCCGGCCCCGGGGACAGGGGGAGATACGCAGTATTTT.

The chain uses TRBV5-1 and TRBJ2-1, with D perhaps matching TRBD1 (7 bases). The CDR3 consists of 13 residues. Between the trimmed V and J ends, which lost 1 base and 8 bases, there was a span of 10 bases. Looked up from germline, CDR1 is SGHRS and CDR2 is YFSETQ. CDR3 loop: CASSLQGGHEQFF. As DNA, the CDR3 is TGCGCCAGCAGCTTGCAGGGGGGCCATGAGCAGTTCTTC.

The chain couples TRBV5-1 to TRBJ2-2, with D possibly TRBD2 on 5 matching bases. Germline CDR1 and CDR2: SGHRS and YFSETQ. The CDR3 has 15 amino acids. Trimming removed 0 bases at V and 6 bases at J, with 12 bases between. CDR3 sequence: CASSLGTGLAGELFF. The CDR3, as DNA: TGCGCCAGCAGCTTGGGTACGGGGTTGGCCGGGGAGCTGTTTTTT.

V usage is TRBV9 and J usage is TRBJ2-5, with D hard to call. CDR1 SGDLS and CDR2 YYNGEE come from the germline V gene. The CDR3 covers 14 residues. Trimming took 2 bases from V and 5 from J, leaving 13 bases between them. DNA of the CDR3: TGTGCCAGCAGCGTTCGGACGATGATGGAGACCCAGTACTTC. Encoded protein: CASSVRTMMETQYF.

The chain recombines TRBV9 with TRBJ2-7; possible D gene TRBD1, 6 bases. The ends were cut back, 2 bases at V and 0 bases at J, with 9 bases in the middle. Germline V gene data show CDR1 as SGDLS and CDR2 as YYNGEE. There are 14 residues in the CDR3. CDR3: CASSVTGSSYEQYF. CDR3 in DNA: TGTGCCAGCAGCGTGACAGGAAGCTCCTACGAGCAGTACTTC.

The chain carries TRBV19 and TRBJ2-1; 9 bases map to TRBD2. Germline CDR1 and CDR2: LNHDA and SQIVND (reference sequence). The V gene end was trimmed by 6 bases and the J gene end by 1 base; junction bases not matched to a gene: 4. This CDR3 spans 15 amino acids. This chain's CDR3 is CASRLAGQSYNEQFF. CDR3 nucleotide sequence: TGTGCCAGTAGGCTAGCGGGACAGTCCTACAATGAGCAGTTCTTC.

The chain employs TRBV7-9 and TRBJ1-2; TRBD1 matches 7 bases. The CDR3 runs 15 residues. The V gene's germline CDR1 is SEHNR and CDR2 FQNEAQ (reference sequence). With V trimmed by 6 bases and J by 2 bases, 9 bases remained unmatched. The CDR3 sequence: CASRVAGGINYGYTF. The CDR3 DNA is TGTGCCAGCAGGGTGGCAGGGGGAATCAACTATGGCTACACCTTC.

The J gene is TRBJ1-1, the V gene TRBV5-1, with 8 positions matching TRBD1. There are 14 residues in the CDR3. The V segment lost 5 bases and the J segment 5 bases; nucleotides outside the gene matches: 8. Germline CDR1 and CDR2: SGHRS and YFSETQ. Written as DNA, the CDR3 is TGCGCCAGCAGTCCGGACAGGGTCTCGACTGAAGCTTTCTTT. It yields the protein CASSPDRVSTEAFF.

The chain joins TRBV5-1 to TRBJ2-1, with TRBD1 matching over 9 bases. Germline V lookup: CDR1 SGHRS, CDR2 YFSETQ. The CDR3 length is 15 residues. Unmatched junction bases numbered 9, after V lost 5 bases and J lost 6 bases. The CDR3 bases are TGCGCCAGCAGGGTTGGGACAGGGTCATCCAATGAGCAGTTCTTC. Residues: CASRVGTGSSNEQFF.

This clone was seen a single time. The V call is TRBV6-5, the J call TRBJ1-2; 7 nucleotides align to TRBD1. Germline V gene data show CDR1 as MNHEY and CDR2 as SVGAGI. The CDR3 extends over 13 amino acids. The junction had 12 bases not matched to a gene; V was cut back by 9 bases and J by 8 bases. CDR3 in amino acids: CASRRDSLIGYTF. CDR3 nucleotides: TGTGCCAGTCGCCGGGACAGCCTAATCGGCTACACCTTC.

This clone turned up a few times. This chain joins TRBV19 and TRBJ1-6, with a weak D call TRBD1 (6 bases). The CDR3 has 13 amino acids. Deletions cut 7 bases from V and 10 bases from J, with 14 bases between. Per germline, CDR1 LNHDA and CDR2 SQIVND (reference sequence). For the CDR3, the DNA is TGTGCCAGTACGGAACAGGGCGGATCACCCCTCCACTTT. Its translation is CASTEQGGSPLHF.

In DNA form, the CDR3 reads TGCGCCAGCAGCTTGTCCCCCGGAATAACCTACGAGCAGTACTTC. It is translated as CASSLSPGITYEQYF. V gene TRBV5-1 combines with J gene TRBJ2-7; D remains ambiguous. V gave up 1 base and J gave up 2 bases, with 13 bases separating them. This CDR3 contains 15 residues. Germline V CDR1 and CDR2: SGHRS, YFSETQ.

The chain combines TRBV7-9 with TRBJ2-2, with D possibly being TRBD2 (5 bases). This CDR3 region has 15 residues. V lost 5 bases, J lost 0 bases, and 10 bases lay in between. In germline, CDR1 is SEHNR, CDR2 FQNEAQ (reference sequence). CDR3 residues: CASSLEGTNTGELFF. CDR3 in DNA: TGTGCCAGCAGCCTCGAGGGTACGAACACCGGGGAGCTGTTTTTT.